The next 22 T cell receptor beta chains were all read from a single sample in a study of vaccination and CD4 T cells after COVID-19. Cultured CD4+ T cell DNA was sequenced using the Oncomine TCR Beta short-read assay. TCRdb called the PCR reads again in MiXCR, with one record for every CDR3 protein. The repertoire holds some 16,000 distinct CDR3 sequences, with roughly 80% as singletons. Treatment defined: approximately 9-day PBMC culture with coronavirus spike peptide pools or control peptides (ViraFEST assay). Antigens for these TCRs are unknown. Source: CD4+ T cells from blood, cultured in vitro, taken after SARS-CoV-2 vaccination. The receptor set was obtained from a human donor who received a COVID-19 vaccine.

The DNA of the CDR3 is TGTGCCTTATCACAGGGCGGGGAGACCCAGTACTTC. Amino acid sequence: CALSQGGETQYF. The chain couples TRBV6-1 to TRBJ2-5; D may be TRBD1 (6 bases). V was shortened by 11 bases and J by 5 bases, with 15 bases between the two germline ends. CDR3 size: 12 residues. Germline-derived CDR1 and CDR2 are MNHNS and SASEGT.

V usage is TRBV6-5 and J usage is TRBJ1-5; D is undetermined. The germline V gene has CDR1 MNHEY and CDR2 SVGAGI. This CDR3 contains 18 residues. V lost 4 bases and J lost 4, with 23 bases in between. CDR3 protein: CASSSLGLARTANQPQHF. DNA for the CDR3: TGTGCCAGCAGTTCTCTTGGGCTTGCCCGGACGGCGAATCAGCCCCAGCATTTT.

The CDR3 DNA is TGCAGTGCTCTAGGGTCAGCTACCTACAATGAGCAGTTCTTC. Amino acids: CSALGSATYNEQFF. This chain connects TRBV20-1 to TRBJ2-1; unclear D gene. This CDR3 is built from 14 residues. V lost 5 bases and J lost 2, with 13 bases in between. Germline CDR1 reads DFQATT; CDR2 reads SNEGSKA (reference sequence).

The J gene is TRBJ2-5, the V gene TRBV7-2; D might be TRBD1 (5 bases). V was shortened by 5 bases and J by 0 bases, with 10 bases between the two germline ends. Per the germline V gene, CDR1 is SGHTA and CDR2 is FQGNSA. This CDR3 comprises 14 residues. CDR3: CASSPDTNQETQYF. In nucleotides, the CDR3 is TGTGCCAGCAGCCCGGACACAAACCAAGAGACCCAGTACTTC.

This chain links TRBV6-1 with TRBJ1-3; D is ambiguous. The ends were cut back, 4 bases at V and 0 bases at J, with 4 bases in the middle. CDR3 size: 13 residues. CDR1 MNHNS and CDR2 SASEGT come from the germline V gene. The CDR3 DNA reads as TGTGCCAGCAGTGCAGTCTCTGGAAACACCATATATTTT. It codes for CASSAVSGNTIYF.

This rearrangement joins TRBV7-8 to TRBJ1-6, with TRBD1 matching over 11 bases. CDR1 is SGHVS and CDR2 is FQNEAQ in the germline V gene. V lost 5 bases to trimming and J lost 10 bases; unmatched junction nucleotides: 13. This CDR3 has 17 amino acids. CDR3 nucleotide sequence: TGTGCCAGCAGCACTAAGTCCCGGGACAGGGGGAGGTCACCCCTCCACTTT. This translates into CASSTKSRDRGRSPLHF.

The chain is built from TRBV30 and TRBJ2-6; D ambiguous. This CDR3 contains 15 residues. V dropped 0 bases and J dropped 0 bases, with 6 bases sitting between them. The germline gives CDR1 GTSNPN, CDR2 SVGIG (reference sequence). Here the CDR3 reads CAWSVGYSGANVLTF. Written as DNA, the CDR3 is TGTGCCTGGAGTGTTGGGTACTCTGGGGCCAACGTCCTGACTTTC.

This chain connects TRBV27 to TRBJ2-5; the D is unclear. V was cut by 6 bases and J by 7 bases, with 15 bases left in between. The CDR3 consists of 13 residues. Germline V gene sequence: CDR1 MNHEY, CDR2 SMNVEV (reference sequence). As DNA, the CDR3 is TGTGCCAGCAGCATTACCCCATCTGGGACCCAGTACTTC. Protein product: CASSITPSGTQYF.

This chain's CDR3 is CASSLGVGLGTDTQYF. In nucleotides, the CDR3 is TGTGCCAGCAGCTTAGGAGTGGGACTAGGCACAGATACGCAGTATTTT. This rearrangement joins TRBV7-2 to TRBJ2-3; 8 bases map to TRBD2. The CDR3 extends over 16 amino acids. CDR1 is SGHTA, CDR2 FQGNSA, per germline. The V gene end was trimmed by 1 base and the J gene end by 1 base; junction bases not matched to a gene: 4.

The gene calls are TRBV6-1 and TRBJ1-5, with 10 bases lining up with TRBD1. Germline CDR1 reads MNHNS; CDR2 reads SASEGT. With V trimmed by 7 bases and J by 6 bases, 9 bases remained unmatched. The CDR3 contains 15 residues. The CDR3 DNA reads as TGTGCCAGCAACCCGGGACAGGGGAGGGGTCAGCCCCAGCATTTT. Amino acids: CASNPGQGRGQPQHF.

This chain uses TRBV20-1 with TRBJ2-3; 10 bases line up with TRBD2. The V gene's germline CDR1 is DFQATT and CDR2 SNEGSKA (reference sequence). J lost 2 bases, V lost 6 bases, and 5 bases had no gene match. This CDR3 is built from 14 residues. CDR3 residues: CSALAGATTDTQYF. CDR3 DNA: TGCAGTGCCCTAGCGGGGGCCACCACAGATACGCAGTATTTT.

The gene calls are TRBV24-1 and TRBJ1-6; D is unclear. Trimming left V 7 bases short and J 9 bases short, with 18 bases between. The CDR3 runs 15 residues. Germline V gene data show CDR1 as KGHDR and CDR2 as SFDVKD. CDR3 region: CATRSQRQLGSPLHF. CDR3 nucleotides: TGTGCCACCAGGTCCCAAAGGCAGTTGGGTTCACCCCTCCACTTT.

The chain recombines TRBV7-9 with TRBJ1-1; TRBD1 is a possible D gene (5 bases). Looked up from germline, CDR1 is SEHNR and CDR2 is FQNEAQ (reference sequence). V was clipped by 5 bases and J by 0 bases, with 10 bases between them. The CDR3 is 14 residues long. The CDR3 spells CASSLGDLNTEAFF. In nucleotides, the CDR3 is TGTGCCAGCAGCCTAGGGGACTTGAACACTGAAGCTTTCTTT.

Within the sample, this clonotype is medium-sized (0.01 to 0.1%). CDR3 residues: CSARDWREDTQYF. DNA of the CDR3: TGCAGTGCTAGAGATTGGAGGGAGGATACGCAGTATTTT. The genes are TRBV20-1 and TRBJ2-3; perhaps TRBD2 as D (6 bases). The CDR3 runs to 13 residues. Germline V CDR1 and CDR2: DFQATT, SNEGSKA (reference sequence). With 0 bases removed from V and 6 bases from J, the gap between germline ends came to 10 bases.

In DNA, the CDR3 is TGTGCCTGGAGTGTATGGCGGACTAGCGGGGGTCCAACGGGGGAGACCCAGTACTTC. It encodes CAWSVWRTSGGPTGETQYF. The chain is built from TRBV30 and TRBJ2-5; 13 bases line up with TRBD2. CDR1 and CDR2 (germline): GTSNPN, SVGIG (reference sequence). The CDR3 has 19 amino acids. The J segment lost 5 bases and the V segment lost 0 bases, leaving 15 bases of the junction unmatched.

This clonotype was observed a few times. The gene calls are TRBV20-1 and TRBJ1-4, with D maybe TRBD1 (6 bases). V was shortened by 5 bases and J by 7 bases, with 17 bases between the two germline ends. Germline loops: CDR1 DFQATT, CDR2 SNEGSKA (reference sequence). This CDR3 is 14 amino acids long. CDR3 nucleotides: TGCAGTGCTCAAACAGGGTCCGGCAGTGAAAAACTGTTTTTT. It yields the protein CSAQTGSGSEKLFF.

The chain carries TRBV7-2 and TRBJ1-5; tentative D call: TRBD1 (5 bases). V was trimmed by 1 base and J by 2 bases, leaving 12 bases between them. Germline CDR1 SGHTA, CDR2 FQGNSA. This CDR3 region has 16 residues. The CDR3 DNA reads as TGTGCCAGCAGCTTAGAGCAGGGAGATGGCAATCAGCCCCAGCATTTT. It translates to CASSLEQGDGNQPQHF.

This clonotype has just one count. This chain connects TRBV12-3 or TRBV12-4 to TRBJ1-2; D possibly corresponds to TRBD1 (5 bases). CDR3 length: 13 residues. V lost 7 bases and J 4 bases, leaving 13 bases between the germline ends. CDR3 sequence: CASTDDRSYGYTF. The CDR3 DNA reads as TGTGCCAGCACCGATGACAGAAGCTATGGCTACACCTTC.

This clonotype was picked up one time. The rearrangement links TRBV7-8 to TRBJ1-1; tentatively, D is TRBD1 (5 bases). The CDR3 has 15 residues. Trimming took off 2 bases at V and 4 bases at J, with 14 bases between the two ends. The germline CDR1 and CDR2 sequences are SGHVS and FQNEAQ. The CDR3, as DNA: TGTGCCAGCAGCTTAAGAGAGGGGCCGGCCACTGAAGCTTTCTTT. Protein: CASSLREGPATEAFF.

V gene TRBV30 combines with J gene TRBJ1-1; tentatively, D is TRBD1 (5 bases). Germline CDR1 reads GTSNPN; CDR2 reads SVGIG (reference sequence). V was pared by 0 bases and J by 4 bases, with 9 bases between. This CDR3 comprises 13 residues. The CDR3 DNA reads TGTGCCTGGAGTGTAGCAGGGTCCACTGAAGCTTTCTTT. The encoded protein is CAWSVAGSTEAFF.

The chain uses TRBV19 and TRBJ1-2; 9 positions match TRBD1. The V gene end was trimmed by 6 bases and the J gene end by 6 bases; junction bases not matched to a gene: 5. The CDR3 has 13 amino acids. Looked up from germline, CDR1 is LNHDA and CDR2 is SQIVND (reference sequence). The CDR3 DNA follows: TGTGCCAGTAGCCTACAGGGGGCTCATGGCTACACCTTC. It codes for CASSLQGAHGYTF.

J is TRBJ1-6 and V is TRBV27; TRBD1 aligns across 8 bases. The V gene end was trimmed by 7 bases and the J gene end by 9 bases; junction bases not matched to a gene: 5. Per germline, CDR1 MNHEY and CDR2 SMNVEV (reference sequence). This CDR3 spans 13 amino acids. CDR3: CASTDRVSSPLHF. CDR3 bases: TGTGCCAGCACGGACAGGGTGAGTTCACCCCTCCACTTT.